One sample yielded the 24 T cell receptor beta chains listed below, sequenced in a study of PD-L1 blockade in urothelial cancer. Some clones are missing from TCRdb's copy, which holds only in-frame ones; the method was immunoSEQ multiplex PCR. The profile shows 70,000 to 90,000 clones, over 65% of them singletons. This sample's time point: pretreatment peripheral blood. Here the sequenced sample was PBMCs, taken around atezolizumab (anti-PD-L1) treatment. The source is a man aged 55 to 70 with urothelial cancer.

This clone was seen just once. The V call is TRBV5-6, the J call TRBJ2-4; 9 bases map to TRBD2. This CDR3 is built from 16 residues. Germline V lookup: CDR1 SGHDT, CDR2 YYEEEE. The V and J ends lost 1 base and 6 bases, in that order; junction bases with no gene match: 8. Here the CDR3 reads CASSLWTGLASNIQYF. The CDR3, as DNA: TGTGCCAGCAGCTTGTGGACAGGACTAGCGTCAAACATTCAGTACTTC.

J is TRBJ2-3 and V is TRBV4-3, with D maybe TRBD2 (6 bases). The length of the CDR3 is 16 residues. V lost 4 bases and J 4 bases, leaving 18 bases between the germline ends. CDR1 and CDR2 from the germline V gene are LGHNA and YSLEER. In DNA form, the CDR3 reads TGCGCCAGCAGCCGTGGAGTTAGGAGGGAACCAGATACGCAGTATTTT. Encoded protein: CASSRGVRREPDTQYF.

V usage is TRBV27 and J usage is TRBJ1-1; TRBD1 aligns across 11 bases. Germline V gives CDR1 MNHEY, CDR2 SMNVEV (reference sequence). V shed 3 bases and J 4 bases; nucleotides not matched to a gene: 7. The CDR3 has 16 amino acids. The CDR3 loop reads CASSFLSGTGGTEAFF. CDR3 coding DNA: TGTGCCAGCAGTTTTCTTTCCGGGACAGGGGGCACTGAAGCTTTCTTT.

This clone was seen more than once but under ten times. The chain has TRBV12-5 and TRBJ2-7; D is undetermined. The CDR3 is made up of 13 amino acids. The germline gives CDR1 LGHNT, CDR2 FRNRAP. V dropped 5 bases and J dropped 1 base, with 9 bases sitting between them. CDR3 amino acids: CASGNSLSYEQYF. CDR3 nucleotides: TGTGCTAGTGGTAACTCACTATCCTACGAGCAGTACTTC.

The chain uses TRBV6-5 and TRBJ2-5, with D unresolved. Germline CDR1 reads MNHEY; CDR2 reads SVGAGI. The length of the CDR3 is 13 residues. V lost 2 bases to trimming and J lost 6 bases, with 10 bases between them. The CDR3 nucleotides read TGTGCCAGCAGTTACGGCGGATTAAAGACCCAGTACTTC. Protein sequence: CASSYGGLKTQYF.

The gene calls are TRBV12-2 and TRBJ2-7; the tabulated D call, TRBD1, remains unverified against the DNA. TRBV12-2 is reported as a pseudogene. The CDR3 loop spans 15 amino acids. In nucleotides, the CDR3 is TGTGCAAGTCGCTTATGGGACAGGGGACTCTACGAGCAGTACTTC. This sequence encodes CASRLWDRGLYEQYF.

The chain has TRBV15 and TRBJ1-5, with 8 bases fitting TRBD1. The germline V gene has CDR1 LNHNV and CDR2 YYDKDF (reference sequence). The CDR3 has 15 amino acids. Trimming removed 3 bases from V and 11 bases from J; junction bases left unmatched: 12. CDR3 in DNA: TGTGCCACCAGCAGTGGACAGGGAAGTAGGACAGCCCAGCATTTT. Translation: CATSSGQGSRTAQHF.

Comments on this clone: One end of the junction is discordant with germline, which a read error may explain. The chain carries TRBV2 and TRBJ1-5, with a possible D match to TRBD1 (6 bases). Germline V gene sequence: CDR1 SNHLY, CDR2 FYNNEI. The CDR3 totals 13 residues. CDR3 protein: CASSTTRGPTIDF. CDR3 in DNA: TGTGCCAGCAGTACGACCAGGGGACCGACAATTGATTTT.

The chain links TRBV29-1 to TRBJ1-3; 7 nucleotides align to TRBD1. J was trimmed by 0 bases and V by 6 bases; bases with no gene match: 8. The CDR3 loop spans 15 amino acids. From germline, CDR1 is SQVTM and CDR2 ANQGSEA. The CDR3 is CSVVEGAFSGNTIYF. In DNA form, the CDR3 reads TGCAGCGTCGTTGAGGGGGCTTTCTCTGGAAACACCATATATTTT.

The V gene is TRBV28, the J gene TRBJ2-7; D uncertain. Looked up from germline, CDR1 is MDHEN and CDR2 is SYDVKM. The V and J ends lost 3 bases and 2 bases respectively, with 5 bases between them. The CDR3 spans 12 residues. CDR3 sequence reads: CASSFSAYEQYF. The CDR3 DNA follows: TGTGCCAGCAGTTTTAGTGCCTACGAGCAGTACTTC.

This chain links TRBV19 with TRBJ2-1; D perhaps matches TRBD2 (5 bases). V was cut by 2 bases and J by 0 bases, with 11 bases left in between. CDR1 is LNHDA, CDR2 SQIVND, per germline (reference sequence). CDR3 length equals 16 residues. The CDR3 nucleotides are TGTGCCAGTAGTATATACGGCGACTACTCCTACAATGAGCAGTTCTTC. Residues: CASSIYGDYSYNEQFF.

The chain is built from TRBV30 and TRBJ1-1; D perhaps matches TRBD1 (6 bases). CDR1 is GTSNPN, CDR2 SVGIG, per germline (reference sequence). V was shortened by 2 bases and J by 4 bases, with 20 bases between the two germline ends. CDR3 length equals 16 residues. CDR3 DNA sequence: TGTGCCTGGAGTCCCCAGGGGAAAGAAGGTGGCACTGAAGCTTTCTTT. Amino acids: CAWSPQGKEGGTEAFF.

The V call is TRBV7-2, the J call TRBJ2-3; 7 bases are a match to TRBD2. CDR3 length: 17 amino acids. From germline, CDR1 is SGHTA and CDR2 FQGNSA. V lost 1 base, J lost 0 bases, and 7 bases stayed unmatched. The CDR3 region has the DNA TGTGCCAGCAGCTTAGGTGGGGACTACCTTAGCACAGATACGCAGTATTTT. Its protein is CASSLGGDYLSTDTQYF. The whole variable domain, filled in from reference TRBV7-2 and TRBJ2-3, reads GAGVSQSPSNKVTEKGKDVELRCDPISGHTALYWYRQSLGQGLEFLIYFQGNSAPDKSGLPSDRFSAERTGGSVSTLTIQRTQQEDSAVYLCASSLGGDYLSTDTQYFGPGTRLTVL.

This chain joins TRBV7-8 and TRBJ2-1, with 13 bases aligning to TRBD2. This CDR3 comprises 19 residues. The germline CDR1 and CDR2 sequences are SGHVS and FQNEAQ. After removal of 2 bases from V and 7 bases from J, the junction contained 14 bases not matched to a gene. The CDR3, as DNA: TGTGCCAGCAGCTTATTCCCCCGACTAGCGGGAGGTACCTCTAATGAGCAGTTCTTC. This encodes CASSLFPRLAGGTSNEQFF.

The chain carries TRBV15 and TRBJ2-5, with a possible D match to TRBD2 (5 bases). V lost 7 bases and J 2 bases, leaving 14 bases between the germline ends. Germline assignment: CDR1 LNHNV and CDR2 YYDKDF (reference sequence). This CDR3 has 14 residues. As DNA, the CDR3 is TGTGCCACCAACTCAGGACTGCAACAAGAGACCCAGTACTTC. Translation: CATNSGLQQETQYF.

V usage is TRBV11-3 and J usage is TRBJ1-6; 7 nucleotides line up with TRBD1. V was clipped by 6 bases and J by 6 bases; unmatched bases: 8. The CDR3 has 15 residues. Germline V gene data show CDR1 as SGHNT and CDR2 as YENEEA. The CDR3 spells CASRRTGQLNSPLHF. The CDR3 DNA follows: TGTGCCAGCAGGAGGACAGGCCAGCTTAATTCACCCCTCCACTTT.

The V and J genes are TRBV6-1 and TRBJ2-2; maybe TRBD1 (6 bases). Trimming took off 4 bases at V and 1 base at J, with 16 bases between the two ends. Germline CDR1 and CDR2: MNHNS and SASEGT. This CDR3 is built from 17 residues. CDR3 amino acids: CASSGDHRALNTGELFF. The CDR3 DNA reads as TGTGCCAGCAGTGGTGACCACAGGGCATTGAACACCGGGGAGCTGTTTTTT.

The CDR3 sequence is CASSALSGGASGYNEQFF. The CDR3 DNA is TGCGCCAGCAGCGCCCTAAGCGGGGGGGCTTCGGGTTACAATGAGCAGTTCTTC. This chain joins TRBV5-1 and TRBJ2-1; 10 bases are shared with TRBD2. CDR3 length equals 18 residues. The V gene's germline CDR1 is SGHRS and CDR2 YFSETQ. Unmatched junction bases numbered 14, after V lost 4 bases and J lost 4 bases.

The V call is TRBV4-2, the J call TRBJ2-5; possibly TRBD2 for D (6 bases). The V gene lost 4 bases and the J gene lost 2 bases, with 14 bases spanning the gap. From germline, CDR1 is LGHNA and CDR2 YNFKEQ. The CDR3 consists of 15 residues. The CDR3 region has the DNA TGTGCCAGCAGCCGGCGAGCTAGCGATCAAGAGACCCAGTACTTC. Protein sequence: CASSRRASDQETQYF.

DNA for the CDR3: TGCGCCAGCAGCGCGGACATTTCTAGCACAGATACGCAGTATTTT. It encodes CASSADISSTDTQYF. The chain employs TRBV5-1 and TRBJ2-3; D perhaps matches TRBD1 (5 bases). Looked up from germline, CDR1 is SGHRS and CDR2 is YFSETQ. Trimming cost V 4 bases and J 0 bases, with 12 bases left between them. The CDR3 runs 15 residues.

This chain joins TRBV10-1 and TRBJ1-1, with a possible D match to TRBD1 (6 bases). Germline CDR1 and CDR2: WNHNN and SYGVQD (reference sequence). The germline V and J ends were trimmed by 4 bases and 4 bases, with 10 bases remaining between them. The CDR3 consists of 13 residues. This chain's CDR3 is CASSVGAGTEAFF. The CDR3 DNA follows: TGCGCCAGCAGTGTGGGGGCCGGCACTGAAGCTTTCTTT.

The chain recombines TRBV30 with TRBJ2-2; D not resolved. Trimming left V 0 bases short and J 6 bases short, with 8 bases between. CDR1 and CDR2 from the germline V gene are GTSNPN and SVGIG (reference sequence). This CDR3 spans 13 amino acids. CDR3 sequence: CAWSVSEAGELFF. The CDR3 nucleotides read TGTGCCTGGAGTGTATCCGAGGCCGGGGAGCTGTTTTTT.

This sequence joins TRBV5-5 and TRBJ2-7; TRBD1 agrees at 7 bases. This CDR3 contains 13 residues. The germline V gene has CDR1 SGHKS and CDR2 YYEKEE (reference sequence). The junction had 2 bases not matched to a gene; V was cut back by 2 bases and J by 3 bases. The CDR3 coding sequence is TGTGCCAGCAGCTTACAGGGGATCTACGAGCAGTACTTC. Residues: CASSLQGIYEQYF.

The chain combines TRBV5-5 with TRBJ2-1; D is unclear. CDR3 length: 13 amino acids. The V gene's germline CDR1 is SGHKS and CDR2 YYEKEE (reference sequence). V was shortened by 3 bases and J by 8 bases, with 12 bases between the two germline ends. The CDR3 region has the DNA TGTGCCAGCAGCTCGAGGCAGCTCGATGAGCAGTTCTTC. This translates into CASSSRQLDEQFF. The variable domain in full, with the rest retrieved from reference TRBV5-5 and TRBJ2-1, is DAGVTQSPTHLIKTRGQQVTLRCSPISGHKSVSWYQQVLGQGPQFIFQYYEKEERGRGNFPDRFSARQFPNYSSELNVNALLLGDSALYLCASSSRQLDEQFFGPGTRLTVL.